The clone carrying this T cell receptor (beta chain) was observed at least ten times. Its antigen is still unknown. TCRdb redid the calling of the reads with MiXCR, one entry per CDR3 protein. The sample consists of some 440,000 distinct CDR3 sequences, about a third of them appearing once. The sample is drawn from a study of T cell repertoires in cytomegalovirus infection. Overall study: The public TCR beta signatures pointed to both CMV infection and matching HLA type.

Whole-study results and caveats: The ex vivo response showed dominance by HLA-C-restricted CMV-specific TCR beta clonotypes. Carriers of CMV and the relevant HLA type were discriminated by public TCR beta frequency.

Germline CDR1 is ENHRY and CDR2 is SYGVKD. The J segment lost 2 bases and the V segment lost 3 bases, leaving 11 bases of the junction unmatched. This CDR3 comprises 18 residues. The source is a human donor in good health (CMV status not recorded). Some clones in this sample may be carry-over from other donors' samples. What was sequenced was PBMCs. V is TRBV10-3 and J is TRBJ1-5; 9 nucleotides agree with TRBD1. CDR3: CAISDFPLGQGCNQPQHF. The CDR3, as DNA: TGTGCCATCAGTGATTTCCCTCTGGGACAGGGATGCAATCAGCCCCAGCATTTT.